Listed here are 25 T cell receptor beta chains from one sample, sequenced in a study of identical twins. TCRdb reprocessed the 5' RACE reads via MiXCR and lists one record per CDR3 protein. The data hold around 550,000 distinct CDR3 sequences, with over 12% observed a single time. The data were also submitted as part of a second study, on yellow fever vaccine responses in identical twins.

Sequenced input: CD4+ T cells sorted from blood. The receptors shown here come from a woman aged 18-29 years in good health.

This clonotype turned up a few times. V gene TRBV3-1 combines with J gene TRBJ2-1; TRBD2 matches 8 bases. CDR3 length: 17 residues. V gave up 0 bases and J gave up 1 base; unmatched junction bases: 5. Germline lookup yields CDR1 LGHDT and CDR2 YNNKEL (reference sequence). CDR3 sequence: CASSQDMGGGSYNEQFF. Written as DNA, the CDR3 is TGTGCCAGCAGCCAAGATATGGGCGGGGGGTCCTACAATGAGCAGTTCTTC.

The sample holds many counts of this clonotype. This chain joins TRBV10-2 and TRBJ1-4; no reliable D call. The CDR3 loop spans 15 amino acids. The V gene's germline CDR1 is WSHSY and CDR2 SAAADI. The V and J ends lost 6 bases and 7 bases respectively, with 18 bases between them. The DNA of the CDR3 is TGCGCCAGCAGAGAAATGTTGGGATTACCTGAAAAACTGTTTTTT. Amino acids: CASREMLGLPEKLFF.

This clonotype was picked up a small number of times. The chain couples TRBV10-3 to TRBJ2-3, with D tentatively TRBD1 (6 bases). V was cut by 7 bases and J by 0 bases, with 11 bases left in between. CDR3 length: 14 amino acids. Germline V CDR1 and CDR2: ENHRY, SYGVKD. CDR3: CAITGQTSTDTQYF. CDR3 bases: TGTGCCATCACTGGACAGACGAGCACAGATACGCAGTATTTT.

The chain links TRBV18 to TRBJ2-5; weak D call: TRBD1 (6 bases). CDR3 length: 14 residues. Germline loops: CDR1 KGHSH, CDR2 LQKENI. V lost 3 bases and J lost 5, with 13 bases in between. Here the CDR3 DNA reads TGTGCCAGCTCACCTACACCAACAGGGGAGACCCAGTACTTC. Amino acid sequence: CASSPTPTGETQYF.

This clonotype was found a few times. J is TRBJ1-1 and V is TRBV3-1; TRBD1 agrees at 7 bases. This CDR3 is built from 14 residues. Germline trimming cut 4 bases from V and 12 bases from J; bases unmatched to any gene: 14. In germline, CDR1 is LGHDT, CDR2 YNNKEL (reference sequence). Here the CDR3 reads CASSPTGSSEGTFF. The CDR3 DNA reads as TGTGCCAGCAGCCCGACAGGGTCGAGTGAGGGAACTTTCTTT.

This clonotype was observed a handful of times. The chain employs TRBV10-3 and TRBJ2-2, with D possibly called TRBD1 or TRBD2 (5 bases each). Germline V CDR1 and CDR2: ENHRY, SYGVKD. V was clipped by 1 base and J by 2 bases, with 14 bases between them. The CDR3 has 17 residues. The CDR3 DNA sequence: TGTGCCATCAGTGAGTGGGGGAGAGGGGCCAACACCGGGGAGCTGTTTTTT. This encodes CAISEWGRGANTGELFF.

The chain combines TRBV5-5 with TRBJ1-2; D unresolved. CDR3 length: 14 residues. V was trimmed by 0 bases and J by 2 bases, leaving 8 bases between them. Germline CDR1 SGHKS, CDR2 YYEKEE (reference sequence). CDR3 protein: CASSLARQNYGYTF. CDR3 nucleotide sequence: TGTGCCAGCAGCTTGGCGCGGCAGAACTATGGCTACACCTTC. Using reference TRBV5-5 and TRBJ1-2 for the parts outside the CDR3, the full variable domain is DAGVTQSPTHLIKTRGQQVTLRCSPISGHKSVSWYQQVLGQGPQFIFQYYEKEERGRGNFPDRFSARQFPNYSSELNVNALLLGDSALYLCASSLARQNYGYTFGSGTRLTVV.

The chain carries TRBV28 and TRBJ1-1; D ambiguous. Germline assignment: CDR1 MDHEN and CDR2 SYDVKM. The CDR3 contains 12 residues. The CDR3 spells CSAMGLNTEAFF. The CDR3 DNA is TGTTCCGCCATGGGTTTGAACACTGAAGCTTTCTTT.

V is TRBV6-5 and J is TRBJ2-3, with 8 bases identical to TRBD2. CDR3 size: 14 residues. The V and J ends lost 4 bases and 6 bases, in that order; junction bases with no gene match: 6. The germline gives CDR1 MNHEY, CDR2 SVGAGI. The CDR3, as DNA: TGTGCCAGCAGTTCGGGACTAGTGACGGATACGCAGTATTTT. It specifies CASSSGLVTDTQYF.

This clonotype was observed many times. V gene TRBV7-9 combines with J gene TRBJ2-2; D not certain. This CDR3 is 14 amino acids long. V lost 3 bases to trimming and J lost 3 bases, with 8 bases between them. Per germline, CDR1 SEHNR and CDR2 FQNEAQ (reference sequence). The CDR3 region is CASSFSLDTGELFF. CDR3 coding DNA: TGTGCCAGCAGCTTCTCATTGGACACCGGGGAGCTGTTTTTT.

The sample holds many counts of this clonotype. The rearrangement joins TRBV10-1 to TRBJ2-1, with D unclear. The V end lost 5 bases, the J end lost 5 bases, and 22 bases lay between the germline ends. CDR1 WNHNN and CDR2 SYGVQD come from the germline V gene (reference sequence). The CDR3 totals 17 residues. The CDR3 protein is CASSRGWVFSPNNEQFF. As DNA, the CDR3 is TGCGCCAGCAGTCGAGGATGGGTCTTCAGTCCTAACAATGAGCAGTTCTTC.

This clonotype was recorded a few times. The genes are TRBV7-2 and TRBJ2-3; 13 bases match TRBD2. Losses at the gene ends were 5 bases for V and 4 bases for J; bases not matched to a gene: 6. Germline loops: CDR1 SGHTA, CDR2 FQGNSA. The CDR3 is 16 residues long. The CDR3 protein is CASSLLGLAGSDTQYF. The CDR3 nucleotides are TGTGCCAGCAGCCTCCTGGGACTAGCGGGATCAGATACGCAGTATTTT. Based on the CDR3 plus reference TRBV7-2 and TRBJ2-3, the full variable domain is GAGVSQSPSNKVTEKGKDVELRCDPISGHTALYWYRQSLGQGLEFLIYFQGNSAPDKSGLPSDRFSAERTGGSVSTLTIQRTQQEDSAVYLCASSLLGLAGSDTQYFGPGTRLTVL.

This clonotype was detected a few times. The J gene is TRBJ2-6, the V gene TRBV5-5; tentatively, D is TRBD1 or TRBD2 (5 bases each). Trimming took off 0 bases at V and 2 bases at J, with 9 bases between the two ends. The germline V gene has CDR1 SGHKS and CDR2 YYEKEE (reference sequence). The CDR3 consists of 16 residues. CDR3 nucleotide sequence: TGTGCCAGCAGCTTGGATTGGGACCCTGGGGCCAACGTCCTGACTTTC. This sequence encodes CASSLDWDPGANVLTF.

This clonotype was seen more than once but under ten times. V gene TRBV29-1 combines with J gene TRBJ2-7; 8 nucleotides line up with TRBD2. V lost 3 bases, J lost 9 bases, and 4 bases stayed unmatched. Germline assignment: CDR1 SQVTM and CDR2 ANQGSEA. CDR3 length equals 11 residues. CDR3 sequence: CSVDATSGQYF. CDR3 DNA: TGCAGCGTTGACGCTACTAGCGGGCAGTACTTC.

The CDR3 DNA reads TGCGCCAGCAGCCTGGGTTCTCGCGACATTCAGTACTTC. Protein sequence: CASSLGSRDIQYF. The chain has TRBV5-1 and TRBJ2-4; no definite D call. Germline-derived CDR1 and CDR2 are SGHRS and YFSETQ. The CDR3 spans 13 residues. The V end lost 4 bases, the J end lost 8 bases, and 13 bases lay between the germline ends. The entire variable domain, with the rest obtained from reference TRBV5-1 and TRBJ2-4, is as follows: KAGVTQTPRYLIKTRGQQVTLSCSPISGHRSVSWYQQTPGQGLQFLFEYFSETQRNKGNFPGRFSGRQFSNSRSEMNVSTLELGDSALYLCASSLGSRDIQYFGAGTRLSVL.

Note on this clonotype: A much larger clone sits a single nucleotide away, making a read error possible. The chain has TRBV20-1 and TRBJ2-5, with D hard to call. Trimming took 7 bases from V and 5 from J, leaving 14 bases between them. Germline V gene lookup returns CDR1 DFQATT and CDR2 SNEGSKA (reference sequence). The CDR3 runs 12 residues. The CDR3 is CSVPANRETQYF. DNA of the CDR3: TGCAGTGTTCCGGCCAACCGGGAGACCCAGTACTTC.

The chain is built from TRBV3-1 and TRBJ1-2, with D possibly being TRBD1 (5 bases). Germline values: CDR1 LGHDT, CDR2 YNNKEL (reference sequence). The ends were cut back, 4 bases at V and 9 bases at J, with 18 bases in the middle. CDR3 length equals 14 residues. In nucleotides, the CDR3 is TGTGCCAGCAGCCCGACCGGGACCGATAATAGCTACACCTTC. Residues: CASSPTGTDNSYTF.

This chain joins TRBV18 and TRBJ2-1; maybe TRBD2 (5 bases). The germline gives CDR1 KGHSH, CDR2 LQKENI. This CDR3 is 17 amino acids long. V lost 0 bases, J lost 5 bases, and 17 bases lay in between. CDR3 in amino acids: CASSPPERGAGDNEQFF. The DNA of the CDR3 is TGTGCCAGCTCACCACCGGAACGGGGTGCAGGCGACAATGAGCAGTTCTTC.

This clonotype was seen a few times. The chain employs TRBV20-1 and TRBJ2-7, with D perhaps TRBD1 (6 bases). CDR3 length: 15 amino acids. Germline V CDR1 and CDR2: DFQATT, SNEGSKA (reference sequence). With 1 base removed from V and 2 bases from J, the gap between germline ends came to 15 bases. In DNA form, the CDR3 reads TGCAGTGCTAGAGCCTCCCCAGGGGTAACCTACGAGCAGTACTTC. Translated, it gives CSARASPGVTYEQYF.

The chain couples TRBV28 to TRBJ1-1; tentatively, D is TRBD1 (5 bases). Per the germline V gene, CDR1 is MDHEN and CDR2 is SYDVKM. V was shortened by 6 bases and J by 10 bases, with 12 bases between the two germline ends. The CDR3 extends over 11 amino acids. For the CDR3, the DNA is TGTGCCAGCAGGCGAGGGGTTTCAGCTTTCTTT. Amino acids: CASRRGVSAFF.

This clonotype has a handful of counts. This chain connects TRBV12-3 or TRBV12-4 to TRBJ1-2; D call uncertain. V was shortened by 1 base and J by 8 bases, with 5 bases between the two germline ends. This CDR3 comprises 11 residues. CDR3 coding DNA: TGTGCCAGCAGTTTAGGTGAGGGCTACACCTTC. It specifies CASSLGEGYTF.

This clonotype showed up just a few times. J is TRBJ1-5 and V is TRBV2, with no clear D. Germline V gene data show CDR1 as SNHLY and CDR2 as FYNNEI. This CDR3 has 15 amino acids. V was pared by 2 bases and J by 1 base, with 9 bases between. CDR3 in DNA: TGTGCCAGCAGTGAAAGCAGGTACAGCAATCAGCCCCAGCATTTT. This sequence encodes CASSESRYSNQPQHF.

The chain recombines TRBV5-1 with TRBJ1-1; 7 nucleotides match TRBD1. Germline V gene lookup returns CDR1 SGHRS and CDR2 YFSETQ. The CDR3 is 18 amino acids. The V gene end was trimmed by 4 bases and the J gene end by 0 bases; junction bases not matched to a gene: 15. CDR3 DNA sequence: TGCGCCAGCAGCCCGGACGGGGTAGGGGGCACCATGAACACTGAAGCTTTCTTT. Its protein product is CASSPDGVGGTMNTEAFF. The full variable domain, its missing parts supplied by reference TRBV5-1 and TRBJ1-1, is KAGVTQTPRYLIKTRGQQVTLSCSPISGHRSVSWYQQTPGQGLQFLFEYFSETQRNKGNFPGRFSGRQFSNSRSEMNVSTLELGDSALYLCASSPDGVGGTMNTEAFFGQGTRLTVV.

The rearrangement uses TRBV6-5 and TRBJ2-1; D possibly corresponds to TRBD1 (5 bases). Trimming removed 0 bases from V and 8 bases from J, with 14 bases in between. This CDR3 has 15 amino acids. From germline, CDR1 is MNHEY and CDR2 SVGAGI. The CDR3 reads CASSYSRTATDEQFF. The CDR3 DNA reads as TGTGCCAGCAGTTACTCGAGAACTGCGACAGATGAGCAGTTCTTC.

V is TRBV5-1 and J is TRBJ2-7; unclear D gene. Germline V gene data show CDR1 as SGHRS and CDR2 as YFSETQ. CDR3 length equals 15 residues. Trimming shortened V by 7 bases and J by 5 bases, and 22 bases separated the two germline ends. The DNA of the CDR3 is TGCGCCAGCGCCATAGCCGGCGAGGAGAGCAACGAGCAGTACTTC. Translating gives CASAIAGEESNEQYF.